This T cell receptor beta chain was obtained from a study of identical twins. Study-wide points: Beta clonotypes that were abundant in cord blood contained fewer insertions, a pattern absent from memory repertoires. Out-of-frame alpha sequences shared by twins were enriched for low generation probability. In drawing conclusions, the study used cross-sectional statistical analysis and did not follow the same donors.

This CDR3 has 19 residues. Trimming removed 5 bases from V and 0 bases from J; junction bases left unmatched: 11. Concerning this clonotype: Its antigen remains unidentified.

One entry per CDR3 protein, called by TCRdb with MiXCR from the 5' RACE reads. This sample has some 1,700,000 distinct CDR3 sequences; less than 35% occur once, and the top ten carry approximately 0.29%. This sequence originates from a newborn girl in good health. The J gene is TRBJ2-4, the V gene TRBV12-3 or TRBV12-4; 12 nucleotides agree with TRBD2. The specimen sequenced was cord blood. CDR3 nucleotide sequence: TGTGCCAGCAGTCATGGCAATGGACTAGCGGGAATAGCCAAAAACATTCAGTACTTC. Its protein product is CASSHGNGLAGIAKNIQYF.